This paragraph reports one TCR beta chain. What it binds is not known. One end of the junction varies from germline; a read error may be responsible. This sample is drawn from a study of cytotoxic CD8 clonotypes in ibrutinib-treated CLL. In germline, CDR1 is SNHLY, CDR2 FYNNEI. This CDR3 has 11 residues. Profiled with immunoSEQ multiplex PCR; TCRdb holds only in-frame clones, not every one. Of some 140,000 clones detected, around three quarters appear once; the ten largest clones hold around 13%. Overall study findings and caveats: Public clonotypes were seen rarely and were contracted or stable on treatment.

Specimen: PBMCs, collected after 12 months of ibrutinib treatment. The sequence came from a human donor with chronic lymphocytic leukemia. The chain uses TRBV2 and TRBJ1-1, with D unclear. Here the CDR3 DNA reads TGTGCCAGCACCACCGGCCTATCCCCGAATTTT. Translated, it gives CASTTGLSPNF.